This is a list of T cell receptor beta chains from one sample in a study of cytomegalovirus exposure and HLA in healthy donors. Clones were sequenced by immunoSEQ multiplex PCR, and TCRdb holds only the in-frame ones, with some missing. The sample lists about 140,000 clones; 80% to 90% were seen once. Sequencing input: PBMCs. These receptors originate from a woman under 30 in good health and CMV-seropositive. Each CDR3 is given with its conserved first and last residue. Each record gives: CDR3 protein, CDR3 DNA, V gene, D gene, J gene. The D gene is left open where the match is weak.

CDR3aa: CASSVGSGRGEQYF
CDR3nt: TGTGCCAGCAGTGTTGGTAGCGGGAGGGGCGAGCAGTACTTC
v_gene: TRBV2
d_gene: TRBD2
j_gene: TRBJ2-7

CDR3aa: CASTAGGSNQPQHF
CDR3nt: TGTGCCAGCACCGCCGGGGGAAGCAATCAGCCCCAGCATTTT
v_gene: TRBV27
d_gene: -
j_gene: TRBJ1-5

CDR3aa: CASLQGWNTDTQYF
CDR3nt: TGTGCCAGCCTCCAGGGGTGGAATACAGATACGCAGTATTTT
v_gene: TRBV6-1
d_gene: -
j_gene: TRBJ2-3

CDR3aa: CASSSKQGMNTEAFF
CDR3nt: TGTGCCAGCAGCTCAAAACAGGGGATGAACACTGAAGCTTTCTTT
v_gene: TRBV7-6
d_gene: TRBD1
j_gene: TRBJ1-1

CDR3aa: CASTLGQLKEQYF
CDR3nt: TGTGCCAGCACCCTGGGACAGTTAAAGGAGCAGTACTTC
v_gene: TRBV28
d_gene: TRBD1
j_gene: TRBJ2-7

CDR3aa: CASFKARQQYF
CDR3nt: TGTGCCAGCTTCAAAGCTCGCCAGCAGTACTTC
v_gene: TRBV28
d_gene: -
j_gene: TRBJ2-7

CDR3aa: CSVGTGNEQYF
CDR3nt: TGCAGTGTCGGTACAGGGAACGAGCAGTACTTC
v_gene: TRBV20-1
d_gene: -
j_gene: TRBJ2-7

CDR3aa: CASSIGGTNNEQFF
CDR3nt: TGTGCCAGCAGTATCGGGGGGACCAACAATGAGCAGTTCTTC
v_gene: TRBV28
d_gene: TRBD2
j_gene: TRBJ2-1

CDR3aa: CASSQDAGRAAYEQYF
CDR3nt: TGCGCCAGCAGCCAAGACGCCGGGAGGGCCGCCTACGAGCAGTACTTC
v_gene: TRBV4-1
d_gene: TRBD2
j_gene: TRBJ2-7

CDR3aa: CASSLDQGGGVTQYF
CDR3nt: TGTGCCAGCAGCTTAGACCAGGGAGGAGGTGTGACCCAGTACTTC
v_gene: TRBV7-2
d_gene: -
j_gene: TRBJ2-5